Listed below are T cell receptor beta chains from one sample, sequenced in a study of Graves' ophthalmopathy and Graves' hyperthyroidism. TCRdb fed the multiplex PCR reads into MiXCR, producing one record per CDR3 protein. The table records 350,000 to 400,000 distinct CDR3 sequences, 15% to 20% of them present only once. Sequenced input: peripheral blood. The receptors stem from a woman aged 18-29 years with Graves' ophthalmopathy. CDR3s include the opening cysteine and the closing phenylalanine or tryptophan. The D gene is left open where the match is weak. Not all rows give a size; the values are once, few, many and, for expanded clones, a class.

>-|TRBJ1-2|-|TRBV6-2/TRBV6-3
TGTGCCAGCAGAAATCCGACAGGCTTCTATGGCTACACCTTC
CASRNPTGFYGYTF
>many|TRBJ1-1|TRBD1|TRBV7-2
TGTGCCAGCAGCGCTGGGACAGGCTACACTGAAGCTTTCTTT
CASSAGTGYTEAFF
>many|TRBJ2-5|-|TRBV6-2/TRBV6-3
TGTGCCAGCACCCAACTAGCATCGGAGACCCAGTACTTC
CASTQLASETQYF
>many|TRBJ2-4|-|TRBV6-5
TGTGCCAGCAGCACAGGGATAGCCAAAAACATTCAGTACTTC
CASSTGIAKNIQYF
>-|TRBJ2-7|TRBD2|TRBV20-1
TGCAGTGCTAGTTCCCGGCTGACGGCGGGAGCAGGAAACGATCAGTACTTC
CSASSRLTAGAGNDQYF
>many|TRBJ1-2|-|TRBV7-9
TGTGCCAGCAGCTTTTACCGGGACATTGTTGGCTACACCTTC
CASSFYRDIVGYTF
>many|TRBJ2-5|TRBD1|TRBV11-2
TGTGCCAGCAGCTTAAGAGGGGTCAGGGGGGAGACCCAGTACTTC
CASSLRGVRGETQYF
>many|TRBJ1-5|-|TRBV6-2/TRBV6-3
TGTGCCAGCAGTTATACGGGATGGAACAATCAGCCCCAGCATTTT
CASSYTGWNNQPQHF
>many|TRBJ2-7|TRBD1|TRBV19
TGTGCCAGTAGGGGGACAGGGGAATCCTACGAGCAGTACTTC
CASRGTGESYEQYF
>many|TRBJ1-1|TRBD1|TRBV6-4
TGTGCCAGCAGCCGAACCCGACAGGGTACCTTGAACACTGAAGCTTTCTTT
CASSRTRQGTLNTEAFF
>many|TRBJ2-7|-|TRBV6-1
TGTGCCAGCCTTCAACAGGCCTACGAGCAGTACTTC
CASLQQAYEQYF
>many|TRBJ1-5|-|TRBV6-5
TGTGCCACCTCGGCGGGACAACATAATCAGCCCCAGCATTTT
CATSAGQHNQPQHF
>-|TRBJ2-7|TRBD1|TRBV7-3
TGTGCCAGCAGCTTATTGGGACAGGGACCCTACGAGCAGTACTTC
CASSLLGQGPYEQYF
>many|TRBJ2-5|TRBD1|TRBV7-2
TGTGCCAGCAGCTTAGGGACAGGGGGCGTAGAGACCCAGTACTTC
CASSLGTGGVETQYF